Each of the 21 T cell receptor beta chains below was sequenced from the same sample in a study of early T cells in non-severe SARS-CoV-2 infection. TCRdb re-analysed the 5' RACE reads in MiXCR, keeping a single row per CDR3 protein. Among 29,000 or so distinct CDR3 sequences listed, 8.5% to 10% were seen once. The sample comprised whole blood. The receptors shown here come from an adult who was a healthcare worker with PCR-confirmed SARS-CoV-2 infection or an uninfected control (not recorded which).

This clonotype was detected many times. V usage is TRBV6-6 and J usage is TRBJ2-7; D unresolved. Trimming left V 0 bases short and J 3 bases short, with 9 bases between. Germline CDR1 reads MNHNY; CDR2 reads SVGAGI (reference sequence). CDR3 length: 14 amino acids. The CDR3 loop is CASSYSVTGYEQYF. The CDR3 nucleotides are TGTGCCAGCAGTTACTCGGTCACGGGCTACGAGCAGTACTTC.

This clonotype was recorded many times. The rearrangement links TRBV7-3 to TRBJ1-1; D is perhaps TRBD1 (5 bases). This CDR3 region has 13 residues. Trimming took 3 bases from V and 4 from J, leaving 9 bases between them. Germline lookup yields CDR1 SGHTA and CDR2 FQGTGA. Written as DNA, the CDR3 is TGTGCCAGCAGCTTCCGGCAGGGCACTGAAGCTTTCTTT. It codes for CASSFRQGTEAFF.

This chain links TRBV29-1 with TRBJ2-2, with D perhaps matching TRBD1 or TRBD2 (5 bases each). CDR3 length: 12 amino acids. Trimming shortened V by 3 bases and J by 6 bases, and 8 bases separated the two germline ends. CDR1 is SQVTM and CDR2 is ANQGSEA in the germline V gene. Written as DNA, the CDR3 is TGCAGCGTTGACCGGGGCCCCGGGGAGCTGTTTTTT. Translation: CSVDRGPGELFF.

The sample holds many counts of this clonotype. The V call is TRBV5-4, the J call TRBJ1-1; D ambiguous. This CDR3 is 13 amino acids long. Deletions cut 4 bases from V and 0 bases from J, with 7 bases between. Germline loops: CDR1 SGHNT, CDR2 YYREEE (reference sequence). The DNA for the CDR3 is TGTGCCAGCAGCCTTAGATTGAACACTGAAGCTTTCTTT. Amino acids: CASSLRLNTEAFF. Using reference TRBV5-4 and TRBJ1-1 for the parts outside the CDR3, the full variable domain is ETGVTQSPTHLIKTRGQQVTLRCSSQSGHNTVSWYQQALGQGPQFIFQYYREEENGRGNFPPRFSGLQFPNYSSELNVNALELDDSALYLCASSLRLNTEAFFGQGTRLTVV.

This clonotype was detected many times. This chain links TRBV6-6 with TRBJ2-1; D not certain. Germline loops: CDR1 MNHNY, CDR2 SVGAGI (reference sequence). V was pared by 3 bases and J by 4 bases, with 7 bases between. The CDR3 spans 13 residues. This chain's CDR3 is CASSYTSYNEQFF. CDR3 DNA sequence: TGTGCCAGCAGTTATACCAGTTACAATGAGCAGTTCTTC.

This clonotype showed up just a few times. This chain links TRBV6-5 with TRBJ1-3; D gene uncertain. Germline V lookup: CDR1 MNHEY, CDR2 SVGAGI. This CDR3 is built from 16 residues. Trimming stripped 5 bases from V and 4 bases from J, with 18 bases between. DNA of the CDR3: TGTGCCAGCAGTAACTACCTGGACCGGTGGGGAAACACCATATATTTT. Its translation: CASSNYLDRWGNTIYF.

In its sample, this clonotype was seen many times. In DNA form, the CDR3 reads TGTGCCAGCGGCTGGGGATTCAGGGCCCTCCACTTT. This codes for CASGWGFRALHF. The chain links TRBV27 to TRBJ1-6; TRBD1 is a possible D gene (5 bases). CDR1 is MNHEY, CDR2 SMNVEV, per germline (reference sequence). The V end lost 8 bases, the J end lost 14 bases, and 16 bases lay between the germline ends. This CDR3 contains 12 residues.

This clonotype was seen at least ten times. The chain recombines TRBV5-4 with TRBJ1-1; a possible D gene is TRBD1 (5 bases). The CDR3 loop spans 13 amino acids. Germline V gene sequence: CDR1 SGHNT, CDR2 YYREEE (reference sequence). V dropped 4 bases and J dropped 7 bases, with 14 bases sitting between them. The CDR3 protein is CASSGDPTFEAFF. The CDR3 nucleotides are TGTGCCAGCAGCGGGGACCCTACTTTTGAAGCTTTCTTT.

This clonotype was counted only a few times. The rearrangement links TRBV18 to TRBJ1-5; 8 bases match TRBD1. V gave up 2 bases and J gave up 2 bases; unmatched junction bases: 14. Per the germline V gene, CDR1 is KGHSH and CDR2 is LQKENI. This CDR3 has 19 amino acids. Here the CDR3 reads CASSPGQGTFGGRNQPQHF. The CDR3 region has the DNA TGTGCCAGCTCACCAGGACAGGGTACTTTCGGTGGCCGCAATCAGCCCCAGCATTTT.

In this sample, this clonotype turned up a few times. The CDR3 sequence: CATKSSNPADTQYF. Written as DNA, the CDR3 is TGTGCCACCAAATCCTCGAACCCCGCAGATACGCAGTATTTT. The rearrangement links TRBV24-1 to TRBJ2-3; D is unresolved. V lost 8 bases and J lost 4, with 15 bases in between. Germline V gives CDR1 KGHDR, CDR2 SFDVKD. CDR3 length: 14 amino acids.

This clonotype occurred many times. The genes are TRBV29-1 and TRBJ2-1; 7 nucleotides align to TRBD1. CDR3 length equals 12 residues. V lost 5 bases to trimming and J lost 8 bases; unmatched junction nucleotides: 6. Germline CDR1 and CDR2: SQVTM and ANQGSEA. CDR3 loop: CSVNRQGDEQFF. CDR3 DNA: TGCAGCGTTAACAGACAGGGCGATGAGCAGTTCTTC.

In its sample, this clonotype was seen many times. CDR3 in DNA: TGCAGTGCTAGCGGACAGGGTCGGTACGAGCAGTACTTC. Translating gives CSASGQGRYEQYF. The chain couples TRBV20-1 to TRBJ2-7, with 8 bases that match TRBD1. This CDR3 region has 13 residues. Germline V CDR1 and CDR2: DFQATT, SNEGSKA (reference sequence). J gave up 4 bases and V 3 bases, and 5 bases lay outside the gene matches.

The chain combines TRBV12-3 or TRBV12-4 with TRBJ1-5, with TRBD1 identical over 10 bases. With 8 bases clipped from V and 6 bases from J, the junction kept 4 bases outside the gene matches. The CDR3 runs 13 residues. CDR3 in amino acids: CASRQGAGQPQHF. CDR3 DNA: TGTGCCAGCCGACAGGGGGCTGGTCAGCCCCAGCATTTT.

This clonotype was recorded a few times. V usage is TRBV3-1 and J usage is TRBJ2-5, with D possibly matching TRBD2 (6 bases). Trimming cost V 0 bases and J 3 bases, with 11 bases left between them. This CDR3 has 15 amino acids. Germline CDR1 and CDR2: LGHDT and YNNKEL (reference sequence). This chain's CDR3 is CASSQDLATEETQYF. In DNA, the CDR3 is TGTGCCAGCAGCCAAGATCTAGCGACAGAAGAGACCCAGTACTTC.

V and J are TRBV5-1 and TRBJ1-6; D gene uncertain. V was cut by 0 bases and J by 10 bases, with 14 bases left in between. Germline V gene data show CDR1 as SGHRS and CDR2 as YFSETQ. The CDR3 length is 15 residues. CDR3 loop: CASSLDEQGKSPLHF. The DNA for the CDR3 is TGCGCCAGCAGCTTGGATGAACAAGGAAAGTCACCCCTCCACTTT.

This clonotype was found many times. The V call is TRBV6-5, the J call TRBJ1-2; TRBD1 aligns across 7 bases. V gave up 6 bases and J gave up 5 bases; unmatched junction bases: 9. The CDR3 sequence is 14 residues long. Germline V lookup: CDR1 MNHEY, CDR2 SVGAGI. CDR3 region: CASSSDDRVYGYTF. CDR3 DNA: TGTGCCAGCAGCAGCGATGACAGGGTATATGGCTACACCTTC.

Many counts were recorded for this clonotype. The chain couples TRBV3-1 to TRBJ2-5; TRBD2 agrees at 11 bases. J lost 3 bases, V lost 4 bases, and 16 bases had no gene match. The germline V gene encodes CDR1 LGHDT and CDR2 YNNKEL (reference sequence). This CDR3 has 19 amino acids. CDR3: CASSPTGALAGVLKETQYF. Written as DNA, the CDR3 is TGTGCCAGCAGCCCAACGGGGGCACTAGCGGGGGTGTTAAAAGAGACCCAGTACTTC.

The chain employs TRBV5-1 and TRBJ2-3; D is unresolved. V gave up 4 bases and J gave up 1 base, with 10 bases separating them. The CDR3 length is 14 residues. CDR1 and CDR2 from the germline V gene are SGHRS and YFSETQ. The chain's CDR3 is CASSLEEGTDTQYF. CDR3 DNA: TGCGCCAGCAGCCTGGAAGAGGGCACAGATACGCAGTATTTT.

The chain recombines TRBV5-6 with TRBJ2-2; weak D call: TRBD2 (6 bases). V was pared by 3 bases and J by 3 bases, with 9 bases between. The CDR3 has 14 residues. Germline V lookup: CDR1 SGHDT, CDR2 YYEEEE. CDR3 residues: CASSWRGYTGELFF. In DNA, the CDR3 is TGTGCCAGCAGCTGGCGGGGATACACCGGGGAGCTGTTTTTT.

V and J are TRBV10-3 and TRBJ2-7, with TRBD1 matching 9 bases. V shed 7 bases and J 5 bases; nucleotides not matched to a gene: 12. The CDR3 sequence is 15 residues long. Germline-derived CDR1 and CDR2 are ENHRY and SYGVKD. The DNA for the CDR3 is TGTGCCATCACAGGACAGGGGCGTTTAGGGGACGAGCAGTACTTC. This encodes CAITGQGRLGDEQYF.

The table lists this clonotype with a few counts. The chain couples TRBV28 to TRBJ1-2; possible D gene TRBD1, 5 bases. Looked up from germline, CDR1 is MDHEN and CDR2 is SYDVKM. V lost 1 base to trimming and J lost 4 bases, with 16 bases between them. This CDR3 contains 16 residues. The CDR3 spells CASSLLSGSGLYGYTF. The DNA of the CDR3 is TGTGCCAGCAGTTTATTATCAGGGTCGGGGCTCTATGGCTACACCTTC.